This T cell receptor (beta chain) stems from a study of blood T cell repertoires in COVID-19. Assay: immunoSEQ multiplex PCR; the TCRdb copy retains only in-frame clones and omits some. The profile shows 100,000 to 130,000 clones, around 89% of them singletons. The germline gives CDR1 MNHEY, CDR2 SVGEGT. This CDR3 has 14 residues. After removal of 1 base from V and 11 bases from J, the junction contained 5 bases not matched to a gene. This clone was seen a handful of times. This sequence was found in a man aged 50 to 59 with active or convalescent COVID-19. The V and J genes are TRBV6-2 or TRBV6-3 and TRBJ1-5; 10 nucleotides agree with TRBD1. The sequenced sample consisted of peripheral blood. For the CDR3, the DNA is TGTGCCAGCAGTTACTGGGGACAGGGGATAGCCCAGCATTTT. Amino acid sequence: CASSYWGQGIAQHF.